Given below is one T cell receptor beta chain in context. The antigen it recognizes is unknown. There are no base qualities to consult, and no much larger clone falls within one base. The protocol used for the library was the immunoSEQ multiplex PCR assay. Imported from immuneACCESS, the table was reduced by TCRdb to in-frame sequences with V and J called. These copies leave out some clones; in studies compared against another copy, an unresolved V gene accounts for under half, and the cause of the remainder is not known. This sample comprises more than 85,000 clones, 84% of them detected only once. Jointly, the top ten make up about 38% of the sample. This entry comes from a study of control samples from healthy donors and cancer patients (TCRdb year 2020). V is cut back by 7 bases and J by 7 bases, with 19 bases in the junction unmatched. From the germline V gene (reference sequence), CDR1 is GTSNPN and CDR2 is SVGIG. From its cysteine to its phenylalanine, the CDR3 spans 15 amino acids. Just the 45-base CDR3 DNA is kept, in frame starting at base 1.

Sequenced input: PBMCs. The TCR was taken from a man in his 70s with lung cancer. In this chain, TRBV30 is recombined with TRBJ2-7; 7 nucleotides in the junction match TRBD2. The nucleotide sequence is TGTGCCTTCCTCCGGTCGGGGGGAGTTACCGGGGAGCAGTACTTC. Translated, it gives CAFLRSGGVTGEQYF.